This TCR beta chain was documented in a study of cytomegalovirus exposure and HLA in healthy donors. Regarding the study as a whole: Researchers left out some V segments, among them TRBV6-2 and TRBV6-3, as indistinguishable. The classifier reportedly diagnosed cytomegalovirus status with high specificity and sensitivity.

From germline, CDR1 is MRHNA and CDR2 SNTAGT. V was clipped by 6 bases and J by 2 bases, with 10 bases between them. The CDR3 runs to 14 residues. Amplification used 60 Vbeta primers and 13 Jbeta primers. Methods used by the authors: Approximately 80 million unique TCR beta chains, roughly 11 million of them shared, were counted by a later analysis. Assay: immunoSEQ multiplex PCR; the TCRdb copy retains only in-frame clones and omits some. Clone size and V and J calls were adopted from that table, with D and trimming inferred from the DNA. Among 80,000 to 95,000 clones listed, roughly 63% were seen once. Of note for this clone: No antigen is known for it.

This chain links TRBV6-4 with TRBJ2-2; D not resolved. The TCR was taken from a woman younger than 45 in good health and CMV-seronegative. Sequencing was carried out using PBMCs. The CDR3 sequence is CASREVGNTGELFF. CDR3 DNA sequence: TGTGCCAGCAGAGAGGTTGGCAACACCGGGGAGCTGTTTTTT.